The clone carrying this T cell receptor (beta chain) has a count of ten or more. The antigen remains undetermined. The data originate from a study of early T cells in non-severe SARS-CoV-2 infection. Study-wide results and limits: VDJdb-based annotation leaned toward anti-spike CD8 responses and missed private and CD4 specificities.

Unique molecular identifiers (one per individual cDNA molecule) were attached. TCRdb used MiXCR to reprocess the 5' RACE reads, holding one entry per CDR3 protein. The sample contains some 61,000 distinct CDR3 sequences, about 10% of which appear only once. The sample consisted of whole blood. The receptor's source is an adult who was a healthcare worker with PCR-confirmed SARS-CoV-2 infection or an uninfected control (not recorded which).

In DNA, the CDR3 is TGTGCCAGCAGCGTAGTCGGAGGACTAGCGGGAGGCCACACCGGGGAGCTGTTTTTT. Protein product: CASSVVGGLAGGHTGELFF. The chain links TRBV9 to TRBJ2-2, with 14 nucleotides matching TRBD2. The ends lost 0 bases at V and 3 bases at J; junction bases unmatched: 7. CDR1 SGDLS and CDR2 YYNGEE come from the germline V gene. The CDR3 loop spans 19 amino acids.